This passage covers 8 T cell receptor beta chains from one sample sequenced in a study of CD8 T cells in Susac syndrome. It was with random hexamers that 0.5 to 1 ug RNA was reverse transcribed. TCRdb passed the immunoSEQ multiplex PCR reads through MiXCR, listing each CDR3 protein once. The table has approximately 120,000 distinct CDR3 sequences, 80% to 95% seen once; the top ten hold roughly 0.3%. Specimen: CD8+ T cells from PBMCs. These TCRs come from a human donor with multiple sclerosis.

The chain links TRBV12-3 or TRBV12-4 to TRBJ2-3; 9 positions agree with TRBD2. V shed 4 bases, J shed 6 bases, and the junction held 11 bases outside the gene matches. This CDR3 has 16 amino acids. The CDR3 here is CASSSAAGGPADTQYF. CDR3 nucleotide sequence: TGTGCCAGCAGTTCTGCAGCGGGAGGCCCTGCGGATACGCAGTATTTT.

The chain recombines TRBV12-3 or TRBV12-4 with TRBJ2-1; D uncertain. V gave up 1 base and J gave up 0 bases, with 13 bases separating them. The CDR3 length is 17 residues. The CDR3 DNA is TGTGCCAGCAGTTTAGTGCGTTATACCAGCTCCTACAATGAGCAGTTCTTC. Protein: CASSLVRYTSSYNEQFF.

The chain joins TRBV4-1 to TRBJ2-5, with D unresolved. Germline values: CDR1 MGHRA, CDR2 YSYEKL. The V gene lost 1 base and the J gene lost 5 bases, with 17 bases spanning the gap. This CDR3 is built from 16 residues. The CDR3 nucleotides read TGCGCCAGCAGCCAAGGAGGCCGACCTGCGGCGGAGACCCAGTACTTC. Residues: CASSQGGRPAAETQYF.

This clonotype appeared once. The chain has TRBV12-3 or TRBV12-4 and TRBJ2-7, with TRBD1 matching over 7 bases. The CDR3 runs to 12 residues. V dropped 6 bases and J dropped 7; count of bases not matched to a gene: 6. In DNA, the CDR3 is TGTGCCAGCAGACAGGGGTCGGGAGAGCAGTACTTC. Protein sequence: CASRQGSGEQYF.

The chain uses TRBV10-2 and TRBJ2-7, with 9 bases lining up with TRBD1. This CDR3 has 14 residues. In germline, CDR1 is WSHSY, CDR2 SAAADI. V lost 4 bases, J lost 4 bases, and 5 bases stayed unmatched. The CDR3: CASSGPDRGYEQYF. CDR3 sequence (DNA): TGCGCCAGCAGTGGGCCGGACAGGGGATACGAGCAGTACTTC.

The chain has TRBV30 and TRBJ2-1, with D tentatively TRBD2 (7 bases). The CDR3 has 15 residues. The V gene lost 2 bases and the J gene lost 5 bases, with 16 bases spanning the gap. Germline V gene data show CDR1 as GTSNPN and CDR2 as SVGIG (reference sequence). CDR3 nucleotides: TGTGCCTGGAGTCGATCGGGGGGCCTAGACAATGAGCAGTTCTTC. This translates into CAWSRSGGLDNEQFF.

This chain links TRBV5-1 with TRBJ1-2; D gene ambiguous. CDR3 length: 15 residues. In germline, CDR1 is SGHRS, CDR2 YFSETQ. The V end lost 0 bases, the J end lost 4 bases, and 13 bases lay between the germline ends. CDR3 in DNA: TGCGCCAGCAGCTTGGCCGGGAGCGGGCTCTATGGCTACACCTTC. It yields the protein CASSLAGSGLYGYTF.

The gene calls are TRBV6-4 and TRBJ2-2; 7 positions agree with TRBD1. V was clipped by 2 bases and J by 2 bases; unmatched bases: 5. This CDR3 comprises 16 residues. Germline CDR1 is MRHNA and CDR2 is SNTAGT. The CDR3: CASSDTGQVNTGELFF. The CDR3 region has the DNA TGTGCCAGCAGTGACACTGGACAGGTTAACACCGGGGAGCTGTTTTTT.